This T cell receptor beta chain was sequenced for a study of beta chain features in type 1 diabetes. Germline V gene sequence: CDR1 GTSNPN, CDR2 SVGIG (reference sequence). Trimming cost V 3 bases and J 1 base, with 8 bases left between them. The CDR3 consists of 13 residues. General observations from the study: TCRB CDR3s from Type 1 diabetes patients were moderately but significantly shorter in all four CD4+ subsets. Fewer junction insertions and more nucleotide deletions appeared in type 1 diabetes patients. Researchers cautioned that cDNA sequencing could over-represent cells with high TCR expression.

The investigators reverse transcribed all of the isolated RNA, so they sequenced expressed TCRB transcripts. The repertoire was sequenced with immunoSEQ multiplex PCR; TCRdb's copy has only in-frame clones and lacks some. The sample comprises hundreds of thousands of clones, approximately 30% of which are singletons, and more than 0.055% rests with the top ten. This clone was found a few times. Its antigen is currently unknown. This same CDR3 is encoded by further DNA sequences in the sample. The sample comprised naive CD4+ T cells from blood. The chain carries TRBV30 and TRBJ2-3; D is unresolved. This clonotype originated in a man aged 18 to 29 in good health. CDR3 protein: CAWRTRGTDTQYF. For the CDR3, the DNA is TGTGCCTGGAGGACCCGTGGCACAGATACGCAGTATTTT.